This entry concerns a single T cell receptor (beta chain). Its cognate antigen has yet to be identified. Nothing much larger sits one base from this clone, and base qualities are not available. CDR1 and CDR2, looked up from the germline V gene, are SGHTA and FQGNSA. V and J are truncated by 5 bases and 3 bases respectively, leaving an intervening sequence of 12 bases. The CDR3 covers 14 residues, taking in both the cysteine and the phenylalanine. The DNA shown is the 42-base CDR3, in frame from base 1. Whole blood was collected in K2EDTA tubes by collaborating institutions according to the institutions' own protocols. For TCRbeta analysis, collaborator samples were shipped as frozen whole blood, as isolated PBMCs, or as DNA extracted from either sample type. TCRbeta CDR3 regions were amplified from genomic DNA by means of the immunoSEQ Assay, a bias-controlled multiplex PCR. Per the source publication's procedure: Nucleated cell counts per sample were estimated from amplification of reference gene primers within the assay. To quantify the absolute abundance of each unique TCRbeta CDR3 rearrangement, sequence reads were collapsed and filtered. For each sample, productive Simpson clonality was calculated as the square root of Simpson's diversity index over productive rearrangements. TCRdb's version of the immuneACCESS table is confined to in-frame rearrangements and falls short of the full clone set. An unresolved V gene accounts for under half of the shortfall where checked; the remainder is of unknown origin. Clone size and V and J calls were adopted from that table, with D and trimming inferred from the DNA. The sample table holds around 500,000 clones, of which 80% to 90% were seen once. The ten largest clonotypes hold roughly 3.1% of the sample.

The record originates from a study of blood T cell repertoires in COVID-19 (TCRdb year 2020). With respect to the entire study: The collaborator samples originated in the United States, Italy and Spain and spanned the acute and convalescent phases of COVID-19. The repertoires were released in a freely available public database intended as a resource for research on the immune response to SARS-CoV-2. The prospective study material was composed of cDNA or gDNA derived from T cells, B-cell-depleted T cells, or PBMCs. Where available, HLA class I and class II types were taken from metadata supplied by the sample provider and were not determined by assay-based typing. Nearly every sample came with metadata listing a de-identified subject ID, COVID-19 status, age in years and sex. The dataset comprised deeply sampled blood TCRbeta repertoires from subjects exposed to, actively infected with, or recovered from COVID-19. The samples were drawn from two sources: the first 160 participants of the ongoing ImmuneRACE study, and fewer than 1,500 subjects contributed by 6 global collaborators.

Overall study results and their limits: Clinical and demographic metadata were provided uncurated, with the amount varying by source and participant.

The chain employs TRBV7-2 and TRBJ2-3; TRBD2 might be the D gene, on 6 matching bases. The origin of this receptor is a human donor in a cohort sampled during active COVID-19. The sequenced sample was peripheral blood. Read as DNA, the sequence is TGTGCCAGCAGCGCAGGACTACGGACAGATACGCAGTATTTT. Translated, it gives CASSAGLRTDTQYF.